The 23 T cell receptor beta chains below all came from one sample that was sequenced in a study of post-analysis software for immune sequencing data. Whole-study results and caveats: A few TRBV segments occurring more often in patients than controls included TRBV5-6, TRBV5-1 and TRBV20-1.

Incorporated into the TCR beta cDNA libraries were unique molecular identifiers, which served to reduce PCR and sequencing biases. TCRdb reprocessed the PCR reads with MiXCR, giving one entry per CDR3 protein. The sample holds around 710,000 distinct CDR3 sequences, around 42% seen once. The antigens for these receptors are not known. Sample: blood. All receptors come from a girl under 18 with multiple sclerosis.

This clonotype was seen a handful of times. This chain joins TRBV7-9 and TRBJ2-1; D is tentatively TRBD1 or TRBD2 (5 bases each). The CDR3 is made up of 13 amino acids. The ends were cut back, 1 base at V and 8 bases at J, with 9 bases in the middle. Germline V gene sequence: CDR1 SEHNR, CDR2 FQNEAQ (reference sequence). The chain's CDR3 is CASSLVRGDEQFF. CDR3 bases: TGTGCCAGCAGCTTAGTGAGGGGCGATGAGCAGTTCTTC.

V usage is TRBV21-1 and J usage is TRBJ1-5. TRBV21-1 is assigned pseudogene status. CDR3 length: 11 amino acids. The CDR3 here is CASSPAWPQHF. The CDR3 DNA reads TGTGCCAGCAGCCCCGCTTGGCCCCAGCATTTT.

The chain couples TRBV5-1 to TRBJ2-7; D might be TRBD1 (5 bases). The CDR3 runs 15 residues. V was clipped by 3 bases and J by 5 bases, with 18 bases between them. Per the germline V gene, CDR1 is SGHRS and CDR2 is YFSETQ. In DNA, the CDR3 is TGCGCCAGCAGCTCCTATGGGGCAGGGTCTGACGAGCAGTACTTC. Translation gives CASSSYGAGSDEQYF.

This clonotype was recorded only once. V gene TRBV29-1 combines with J gene TRBJ2-3, with D possibly TRBD1 on 8 matching bases. CDR3 length: 15 amino acids. The germline gives CDR1 SQVTM, CDR2 ANQGSEA. The V end lost 3 bases, the J end lost 2 bases, and 15 bases lay between the germline ends. The CDR3 region is CSVDERDRFTDTQYF. CDR3 DNA sequence: TGCAGCGTTGACGAGCGGGACAGGTTCACAGATACGCAGTATTTT.

This clonotype has only one observation. J is TRBJ2-7 and V is TRBV6-5; maybe TRBD2 (5 bases). Germline CDR1 and CDR2: MNHEY and SVGAGI. Trimming took 3 bases from V and 3 from J, leaving 12 bases between them. The length of the CDR3 is 14 residues. The CDR3 nucleotides are TGTGCCAGCAGTTATCGGGGTTCGGGCTACGAGCAGTACTTC. This translates into CASSYRGSGYEQYF.

The rearrangement joins TRBV27 to TRBJ1-1, with 8 bases lining up with TRBD1. Germline assignment: CDR1 MNHEY and CDR2 SMNVEV (reference sequence). The CDR3 has 14 amino acids. After removal of 2 bases from V and 3 bases from J, the junction contained 2 bases not matched to a gene. The CDR3 spells CASSLQGAYTEAFF. As DNA, the CDR3 is TGTGCCAGCAGTTTACAGGGGGCTTACACTGAAGCTTTCTTT.

The chain combines TRBV20-1 with TRBJ2-7; TRBD1 matches at 9 bases. In germline, CDR1 is DFQATT, CDR2 SNEGSKA (reference sequence). CDR3 length: 17 residues. Trimming cost V 5 bases and J 2 bases; bases outside gene matches: 16. The CDR3 nucleotides are TGCAGTGCTCGACAACTCACAGGGGGCTGGGGCCCCTACGAGCAGTACTTC. Translated, it gives CSARQLTGGWGPYEQYF.

The chain joins TRBV5-6 to TRBJ1-5, with TRBD1 as a possible D gene (6 bases). CDR3 length: 14 amino acids. Per germline, CDR1 SGHDT and CDR2 YYEEEE. V was clipped by 4 bases and J by 6 bases, with 14 bases between them. The CDR3 is CASSKTGDGQPQHF. In DNA, the CDR3 is TGTGCCAGCAGCAAGACAGGTGACGGTCAGCCCCAGCATTTT.

This clonotype is a singleton in its sample. This rearrangement joins TRBV7-6 to TRBJ2-5; D unresolved. The V gene lost 2 bases and the J gene lost 1 base, with 8 bases spanning the gap. Germline V gene data show CDR1 as SGHVS and CDR2 as FNYEAQ. This CDR3 is 14 amino acids long. This chain's CDR3 is CASSLPLAQETQYF. CDR3 nucleotide sequence: TGTGCCAGCAGCTTACCTCTCGCCCAAGAGACCCAGTACTTC.

This clonotype was observed a handful of times. V gene TRBV3-1 combines with J gene TRBJ2-1, with TRBD2 matching over 11 bases. The CDR3 is 16 residues long. The V and J ends lost 4 bases and 4 bases, in that order; junction bases with no gene match: 6. Germline assignment: CDR1 LGHDT and CDR2 YNNKEL (reference sequence). CDR3 amino acids: CASSPQLAGAYNEQFF. The CDR3 DNA follows: TGTGCCAGCAGCCCTCAACTAGCGGGAGCTTACAATGAGCAGTTCTTC.

This clonotype was seen repeatedly, ten times or more. A read error may produce the germline difference seen at one junction end. This rearrangement joins TRBV4-3 to TRBJ2-7, with 13 bases lining up with TRBD2. This CDR3 region has 15 residues. Germline assignment: CDR1 LGHNA and CDR2 YSLEER. The CDR3 loop is CASSQGTSGTYEQYF. CDR3 DNA: TGTGCCAGCAGCCAAGGGACTAGCGGGACCTACGAGCAGTACTTC.

V and J are TRBV7-2 and TRBJ2-3; D may match TRBD1 or TRBD2 (5 bases each). Trimming stripped 6 bases from V and 7 bases from J, with 17 bases between. This CDR3 is built from 14 residues. The V gene's germline CDR1 is SGHTA and CDR2 FQGNSA. The CDR3 region is CASSYQGRPNTQYF. CDR3 coding DNA: TGTGCCAGCAGTTACCAGGGACGCCCGAATACGCAGTATTTT.

CDR3 DNA: TGTGCCAGCAGTTTATCGGGACAGGGGAGGAGCAATCAGCCCCAGCATTTT. Translating gives CASSLSGQGRSNQPQHF. The chain is built from TRBV27 and TRBJ1-5; 10 bases fit TRBD1. The V gene end was trimmed by 0 bases and the J gene end by 1 base; junction bases not matched to a gene: 3. Germline CDR1 MNHEY, CDR2 SMNVEV (reference sequence). This CDR3 comprises 17 residues.

Only a few counts were recorded for this clonotype. The chain combines TRBV29-1 with TRBJ2-1; D is perhaps TRBD2 (5 bases). The germline CDR1 and CDR2 sequences are SQVTM and ANQGSEA. Trimming pared 5 bases from V and 2 bases from J, leaving 10 bases between. This CDR3 region has 13 residues. CDR3 protein: CSVTSGAYNEQFF. CDR3 sequence (DNA): TGCAGCGTTACCAGCGGAGCCTACAATGAGCAGTTCTTC.

The chain joins TRBV21-1 to TRBJ2-1; the table's D call, TRBD2, was not checked against the DNA. The DNA end favors TRBJ2-7, so the J call may be wrong. TRBV21-1 is flagged as a pseudogene. This CDR3 contains 17 residues. This chain's CDR3 is CASSKGSGGISYNEQYF. The CDR3 DNA reads TGTGCCAGCAGCAAAGGAAGCGGGGGGATATCCTACAATGAGCAGTACTTC.

V and J are TRBV6-1 and TRBJ1-1; D remains ambiguous. The CDR3 consists of 12 residues. Germline V gene sequence: CDR1 MNHNS, CDR2 SASEGT. V was cut by 8 bases and J by 0 bases, with 7 bases left in between. The CDR3 bases are TGTGCCAGCGTCCCTATGAACACTGAAGCTTTCTTT. The encoded protein is CASVPMNTEAFF.

The chain couples TRBV30 to TRBJ1-6; no firm D call. Trimming removed 2 bases at V and 8 bases at J, with 13 bases between. This CDR3 comprises 14 residues. Germline CDR1 and CDR2: GTSNPN and SVGIG (reference sequence). The CDR3 reads CAWSRAALDSPLHF. The CDR3 DNA is TGTGCCTGGAGTAGGGCAGCTCTAGATTCACCCCTCCACTTT. The whole variable domain, remainder taken from reference TRBV30 and TRBJ1-6, is SQTIHQWPATLVQPVGSPLSLECTVEGTSNPNLYWYRQAAGRGLQLLFYSVGIGQISSEVPQNLSASRPQDRQFILSSKKLLLSDSGFYLCAWSRAALDSPLHFGNGTRLTVT.

The V gene is TRBV4-1, the J gene TRBJ2-2; D tentatively fits TRBD1 or TRBD2 (6 bases each). The CDR3 contains 17 residues. Germline values: CDR1 MGHRA, CDR2 YSYEKL. The V gene lost 1 base and the J gene lost 0 bases, with 12 bases spanning the gap. The CDR3 loop is CASSQAPGGANTGELFF. CDR3 sequence (DNA): TGCGCCAGCAGCCAAGCTCCCGGGGGCGCGAACACCGGGGAGCTGTTTTTT.

This clonotype has only a few counts. This chain uses TRBV9 with TRBJ2-3, with a tentative D call TRBD1 (6 bases). V gave up 0 bases and J gave up 3 bases, with 14 bases separating them. Germline V gene sequence: CDR1 SGDLS, CDR2 YYNGEE. This CDR3 is built from 16 residues. DNA for the CDR3: TGTGCCAGCAGCGTAGACCGGGCAGGGGTAACAGATACGCAGTATTTT. This gives the protein CASSVDRAGVTDTQYF.

V usage is TRBV6-5 and J usage is TRBJ2-7; 7 nucleotides align to TRBD1. The DNA end lines up better with TRBJ2-5; the J call may be wrong. This CDR3 spans 13 amino acids. Germline CDR1 is MNHEY and CDR2 is SVGAGI. For the CDR3, the DNA is TGTGCCAGCAGGCTGACAGGGTTGGGGACCCAGTACTTC. It is translated as CASRLTGLGTQYF.

V usage is TRBV20-1 and J usage is TRBJ1-1; D perhaps matches TRBD1 (6 bases). V lost 2 bases and J lost 5, with 12 bases in between. Germline V lookup: CDR1 DFQATT, CDR2 SNEGSKA (reference sequence). The CDR3 length is 13 residues. The CDR3 DNA sequence: TGCAGTGCTAGAAAGACAGGTCCTACTGAAGCTTTCTTT. Its translation is CSARKTGPTEAFF.

The rearrangement links TRBV28 to TRBJ2-5; either TRBD1 or TRBD2 may supply D (7 bases each). V was pared by 7 bases and J by 3 bases, with 21 bases between. From germline, CDR1 is MDHEN and CDR2 SYDVKM. This CDR3 has 16 residues. CDR3 DNA: TGTGCCAGCAAAACTGGGAGGGGGCGAGTAGAAGAGACCCAGTACTTC. This encodes CASKTGRGRVEETQYF.

The V gene is TRBV27, the J gene TRBJ2-1, with 9 bases that match TRBD1. CDR1 is MNHEY and CDR2 is SMNVEV in the germline V gene (reference sequence). This CDR3 has 16 residues. The V gene end was trimmed by 0 bases and the J gene end by 2 bases; junction bases not matched to a gene: 2. Here the CDR3 reads CASSLSGTGPYNEQFF. The DNA for the CDR3 is TGTGCCAGCAGTTTATCCGGGACAGGGCCCTACAATGAGCAGTTCTTC.